Shown below are 16 T cell receptor beta chains from a single sample sequenced in a study of T-cell reconstitution after alpha-beta-depleted transplantation in children listed by TCRdb under 2016. The library was built by means of PCR. The instrument was an Illumina HiSeq 2500. TCR libraries were prepared with molecular barcoding, using unique molecular identifiers to normalize TCRbeta repertoire quantification. The raw public data were reprocessed by TCRdb itself: fastp quality trimming at Q25, MiXCR clonotype calling, in-frame beta chains only. Rows with one shared CDR3 protein collapse into an entry with the most common genes and DNA. The sample profile shows nearly 400,000 distinct CDR3 sequences; about 20% of them were found once. 3.8% of the sample is held by the ten biggest clonotypes. This specimen consisted of PBMCs from the stem cell graft donor, obtained from the stem cell graft. The origin of the receptors is a human donor who donated a stem cell graft to a child with acute myeloid leukemia.

This clonotype was seen a few times. The chain carries TRBV7-2 and TRBJ2-7; no firm D call. The germline V and J ends were trimmed by 2 bases and 3 bases, with 11 bases remaining between them. CDR1 is SGHTA and CDR2 is FQGNSA in the germline V gene. The CDR3 length is 14 residues. CDR3 sequence: CASSLNGFIYEQYF. The CDR3 DNA is TGTGCCAGCAGCTTAAACGGGTTTATCTACGAGCAGTACTTC.

This clonotype occurred a few times. The chain carries TRBV12-3 or TRBV12-4 and TRBJ2-5; D might be TRBD1 (7 bases). The CDR3 loop spans 14 amino acids. V was pared by 6 bases and J by 6 bases, with 17 bases between. The DNA for the CDR3 is TGTGCCAGCAGGGATGTGCAGGGGGGCAAGACCCAGTACTTC. This gives the protein CASRDVQGGKTQYF.

The chain combines TRBV20-1 with TRBJ2-7; no firm D call. V lost 1 base and J lost 4, with 11 bases in between. CDR1 and CDR2 (germline): DFQATT, SNEGSKA (reference sequence). The CDR3 loop spans 13 amino acids. This chain's CDR3 is CSARGTILYEQYF. In DNA, the CDR3 is TGCAGTGCTAGAGGAACCATCCTGTACGAGCAGTACTTC.

This clonotype was seen ten or more times. The V and J genes are TRBV3-1 and TRBJ1-2; 9 bases map to TRBD1. With V trimmed by 4 bases and J by 6 bases, 6 bases remained unmatched. The CDR3 runs to 14 residues. Germline-derived CDR1 and CDR2 are LGHDT and YNNKEL (reference sequence). In DNA, the CDR3 is TGTGCCAGCAGCCCCCTCGGACAGGGGAATGGCTACACCTTC. Translation: CASSPLGQGNGYTF.

This clonotype was picked up many times. This chain connects TRBV7-2 to TRBJ2-5; 9 nucleotides agree with TRBD1. Germline V gene sequence: CDR1 SGHTA, CDR2 FQGNSA. This CDR3 region has 15 residues. The trim removed 3 bases at V and 1 base at J, leaving 3 bases unmatched. For the CDR3, the DNA is TGTGCCAGCAGCTTCGGGACAGGGCCCCAAGAGACCCAGTACTTC. Translation: CASSFGTGPQETQYF.

This chain joins TRBV6-5 and TRBJ2-1, with D possibly being TRBD1 or TRBD2 (6 bases each). Germline V gene lookup returns CDR1 MNHEY and CDR2 SVGAGI. The CDR3 length is 14 residues. V dropped 7 bases and J dropped 5 bases, with 15 bases sitting between them. The CDR3 spells CASISGGGHNEQFF. In DNA form, the CDR3 reads TGTGCCAGCATTAGCGGTGGGGGCCACAATGAGCAGTTCTTC.

This clonotype turned up a few times. The chain combines TRBV12-3 or TRBV12-4 with TRBJ2-6; no clear D gene. The CDR3 loop spans 16 amino acids. The V gene lost 5 bases and the J gene lost 2 bases, with 13 bases spanning the gap. The CDR3 DNA reads TGTGCCAGCAGTCACCCAGGCTTCGCTGGGGCCAACGTCCTGACTTTC. It is translated as CASSHPGFAGANVLTF.

Ten or more counts support this clonotype. This rearrangement joins TRBV5-1 to TRBJ2-1; possibly TRBD1 for D (7 bases). V was trimmed by 0 bases and J by 8 bases, leaving 18 bases between them. There are 16 residues in the CDR3. Germline V gives CDR1 SGHRS, CDR2 YFSETQ. CDR3 sequence (DNA): TGCGCCAGCAGCTTGGCCGCGGGACAGACCTGGGATGAGCAGTTCTTC. This encodes CASSLAAGQTWDEQFF.

This chain joins TRBV5-1 and TRBJ2-5; 7 bases are shared with TRBD1. CDR3 length: 15 residues. J was trimmed by 5 bases and V by 0 bases; bases with no gene match: 7. Germline V gene data show CDR1 as SGHRS and CDR2 as YFSETQ. For the CDR3, the DNA is TGCGCCAGCAGCTTGGTGCTAGGGGGCGAGGAGACCCAGTACTTC. Translating gives CASSLVLGGEETQYF.

This clonotype occurred a few times. V is TRBV12-3 or TRBV12-4 and J is TRBJ2-5, with TRBD2 as a possible D gene (6 bases). This CDR3 region has 18 residues. Trimming pared 2 bases from V and 2 bases from J, leaving 21 bases between. The CDR3 sequence: CASSLSSAGRGPQETQYF. Here the CDR3 DNA reads TGTGCCAGCAGTTTATCTAGCGCGGGGAGAGGGCCTCAAGAGACCCAGTACTTC.

J is TRBJ2-3 and V is TRBV6-4, with D perhaps TRBD1 (6 bases). The V gene's germline CDR1 is MRHNA and CDR2 SNTAGT. The CDR3 loop spans 13 amino acids. With 4 bases removed from V and 9 bases from J, the gap between germline ends came to 14 bases. The CDR3 DNA reads as TGTGCCAGCAGTGCAAACAGGGAAACGACGCAGTATTTT. Translation: CASSANRETTQYF.

The chain is built from TRBV24-1 and TRBJ2-2, with 8 bases identical to TRBD1. The germline V gene encodes CDR1 KGHDR and CDR2 SFDVKD. The CDR3 length is 13 residues. The V gene end was trimmed by 10 bases and the J gene end by 7 bases; junction bases not matched to a gene: 7. The CDR3 region is CATKDRAFGELFF. CDR3 in DNA: TGTGCCACAAAGGACAGGGCTTTCGGGGAGCTGTTTTTT.

Ten or more counts support this clonotype. The chain uses TRBV28 and TRBJ2-7, with D hard to call. Germline values: CDR1 MDHEN, CDR2 SYDVKM. The CDR3 spans 10 residues. V lost 3 bases and J lost 6, with 3 bases in between. CDR3 loop: CASSLGEQYF. CDR3 sequence (DNA): TGTGCCAGCAGTTTGGGCGAGCAGTACTTC.

This clonotype came up many times. This chain uses TRBV12-3 or TRBV12-4 with TRBJ2-7; D gene unclear. Trimming cost V 3 bases and J 9 bases, with 15 bases left between them. The CDR3 length is 13 residues. The CDR3 loop reads CASSFSLNYWQYF. CDR3 DNA sequence: TGTGCCAGCAGTTTTAGCCTAAACTACTGGCAGTACTTC.

The V and J genes are TRBV5-5 and TRBJ2-3; 12 bases line up with TRBD2. The CDR3 runs 15 residues. Trimming at V came to 9 bases and at J to 8 bases, leaving 13 bases not matched to a gene. Germline CDR1 is SGHKS and CDR2 is YYEKEE (reference sequence). For the CDR3, the DNA is TGTGCCACCGACCTAGCGGGAGGGCCTTTCAGTACGCAGTATTTT. Its protein is CATDLAGGPFSTQYF.

This clonotype was seen a few times. This chain joins TRBV20-1 and TRBJ2-7; TRBD2 matches at 11 bases. Germline V lookup: CDR1 DFQATT, CDR2 SNEGSKA (reference sequence). Trimming at V came to 5 bases and at J to 3 bases, leaving 9 bases not matched to a gene. The CDR3 runs to 15 residues. CDR3 loop: CSARKLAGAFYEQYF. DNA of the CDR3: TGCAGTGCTCGAAAACTAGCGGGAGCCTTCTACGAGCAGTACTTC.